Listed below are T cell receptor beta chains from one sample, sequenced in a study of cytomegalovirus exposure and HLA in healthy donors. Sequencing used immunoSEQ multiplex PCR; TCRdb keeps in-frame clones, though not all of them. The profile covers about 82,000 clones, with about 9.4% appearing a single time and about 24% taken by the ten largest. The specimen was PBMCs. The receptors derive from a man aged 55 to 70 in good health and CMV-seropositive. CDR3s include the opening cysteine and the closing phenylalanine or tryptophan. The D gene is left open where the match is weak. Clone size appears in some rows only: once, few, many, or a class for an expanded clone.

TRBJ1-4 | TRBV11-2 | few | . | TGTGCCAGCAGCTTAAGGGGGGAGGGCGAAAAACTGTTTTTT | CASSLRGEGEKLFF
TRBJ2-2 | TRBV5-6 | few | TRBD1 | TGTGCCAGCAGCTTGGGACAGGGGAGCGGGGAGCTGTTTTTT | CASSLGQGSGELFF
TRBJ2-3 | TRBV7-9 | few | TRBD2 | TGTGCCAGCAGCCTCACTAGCGGGGGGGCAGCAGATACGCAGTATTTT | CASSLTSGGAADTQYF
TRBJ2-3 | TRBV30 | . | . | TGTGCCTGGAGTTGGGCGGGGACTCCGGATACGCAGTATTTT | CAWSWAGTPDTQYF
TRBJ2-3 | TRBV9 | few | . | TGTGCCAGCAGCGTAGGGAGCAGGGGAAGATACGATACGCAGTATTTT | CASSVGSRGRYDTQYF
TRBJ1-2 | TRBV4-1 | few | TRBD1 | TGCGCCAGCAGCCACGGGACAGGGGAAAACCTGCCTCCTGACTATGGCTACACCTTC | CASSHGTGENLPPDYGYTF
TRBJ2-5 | TRBV9 | few | TRBD1 | TGTGCCAGCTCGACAGGGGGCTATGAGACCCAGTACTTC | CASSTGGYETQYF
TRBJ1-4 | TRBV5-1 | . | . | TGCGCCAGCAGCTTGGGGCGGATTAATGAAAAACTGTTTTTT | CASSLGRINEKLFF
TRBJ2-7 | TRBV7-2 | . | . | TGTGCCAGCAGCATCCACTACGAGCAGTACTTC | CASSIHYEQYF
TRBJ1-2 | TRBV5-4 | few | TRBD1 | TGTGCCAGCAGCCTCCTCCGGGACAGCCGACCAGCCTATGGCTACACCTTC | CASSLLRDSRPAYGYTF
TRBJ2-1 | TRBV5-4 | . | TRBD2 | TGTGCCAGCAGCTGGTCTGGCGCGGGAGGGTACAATGAGCAGTTCTTC | CASSWSGAGGYNEQFF
TRBJ1-5 | TRBV30 | few | . | TGTGCCTGGAGTGGGAACAGTAATCAGCCCCAGCATTTT | CAWSGNSNQPQHF
TRBJ1-2 | TRBV4-2 | few | TRBD1 | TGTGCCAGCAGCCAAAGGACAGGGGACGGCTACACCTTC | CASSQRTGDGYTF
TRBJ1-2 | TRBV19 | . | . | TGTGCCAGTAGTATCCCCTTGGCCAGGGCCCATGGCTACACCTTC | CASSIPLARAHGYTF
TRBJ1-2 | TRBV29-1 | . | . | TGCAGCGTTGATCCAGGGGACTATGGCTACACCTTC | CSVDPGDYGYTF
TRBJ2-1 | TRBV5-1 | . | TRBD1 | TGCGCCAGCAGCGGGGAGACAGGGGCATACAATGAGCAGTTCTTC | CASSGETGAYNEQFF
TRBJ2-3 | TRBV5-1 | . | . | TGCGCCAGCAGGGAACAGCTCAGCACAGATACGCAGTATTTT | CASREQLSTDTQYF
TRBJ1-2 | TRBV27 | . | . | TGTGCCAGCAGTTCAGGGACACTCCCGACCCTCTATGGCTACACCTTC | CASSSGTLPTLYGYTF
TRBJ2-5 | TRBV11-2 | . | . | TGTGCCAGCAGCTTAAGAGTGTACCAAGAGACCCAGTACTTC | CASSLRVYQETQYF
TRBJ1-1 | TRBV7-9 | . | . | TGTGCCAGCATCGTGCAGGGAGGAAGGGACACTGAAGCTTTCTTT | CASIVQGGRDTEAFF
TRBJ1-3 | TRBV7-6 | . | . | TGTGCCAGCAGCTTAGAGCTCCGGGACTTACAATATTTT | CASSLELRDLQYF
TRBJ2-2 | TRBV4-1 | . | . | TGCGCCAGCAGACAAAGGCAGGGCACCGGGGAGCTGTTTTTT | CASRQRQGTGELFF